Reported below is one T cell receptor beta chain. The antigen is not known. The junction differs from germline at one of its ends, possibly a read error. The CDR3 covers 16 residues. Germline V gene data show CDR1 as LGHNA and CDR2 as YNFKEQ. The sample originates from a study of tumor-infiltrating lymphocytes in primary liver carcinoma. Study background: Each sample had roughly 3.5 to 8 million productive TCRbeta reads regardless of tissue type.

The template, about 540 ng total RNA, yielded TCR beta cDNA made with a constant-region primer. Generation of the TCR beta libraries relied on three nested multiplex PCR rounds using slightly modified ARM-PCR. Researchers ran the first two PCR rounds for roughly 10 cycles each with TRBV1-TRBV30 forward primers and a C-beta reverse primer. TCRdb reprocessed the multiplex PCR reads via MiXCR and lists one record per CDR3 protein. The sample includes 80,000 or so distinct CDR3 sequences, 65% to 75% of them seen just once. Study observations and caveats: Reduced overlap was seen in tumor-adjacent and tumor-blood pairs versus tumor region pairs.

Unsorted bulk tissue, about 19-32 mg of it, served as the source for co-extraction of RNA and DNA. V gene TRBV4-2 combines with J gene TRBJ2-1; 7 bases align to TRBD2. The origin of this receptor is a man aged 40-49 years with primary liver carcinoma and hepatitis B virus infection. Material: tumor-adjacent normal liver tissue. In nucleotides, the CDR3 is TGTGCCAGCAGCCAACTTAGCGGGCCCTCCTACAATGAGCAGTTCTTT. This gives the protein CASSQLSGPSYNEQFF.